This T cell receptor beta chain was obtained from a study of blood T cell repertoires in COVID-19. At the level of the study: Sites across the United States, Italy and Spain contributed samples from acute and convalescent COVID-19. T cells, B-cell-depleted T cells, or PBMCs provided the cDNA or gDNA that served as material.

Measured with immunoSEQ multiplex PCR; TCRdb has only the in-frame clones, and not every one. The sample shows about 78,000 clones, approximately 86% of them seen only once. The sequenced material came from peripheral blood. This receptor was identified in a man in his fifties or sixties with active or convalescent COVID-19.

CDR3 region: CASSPGQANTEAFF. The CDR3 bases are TGTGCCAGCAGCCCGGGACAAGCGAACACTGAAGCTTTCTTT. The chain recombines TRBV7-2 with TRBJ1-1; a weak D match, TRBD1 (6 bases). The CDR3 is made up of 14 amino acids. Germline values: CDR1 SGHTA, CDR2 FQGNSA. Between the trimmed V and J ends, which lost 5 bases and 1 base, there was a span of 11 bases.